This entry concerns a single T cell receptor (beta chain). This clone was seen just once. Its antigen is still unknown. The sample holds no much larger clone one base away, and base qualities are not on file. Each collaborating institution followed its own protocols to collect whole blood in K2EDTA tubes. For TCRbeta analysis, collaborators shipped samples as frozen whole blood, isolated PBMCs, or DNA extracted from either of those sample types. Including cysteine and phenylalanine, the CDR3 has 17 amino acids. Only CDR3 DNA remains: 51 bases, in frame from the first base. CDR1 and CDR2 (SGHTA, FQGTGA) derive from the germline V gene. Unmatched junction bases come to 6, with V trimmed by 0 bases and J by 1 base. This entry belongs to a study of blood T cell repertoires in COVID-19 (TCRdb year 2020). Describing the broader study: Collaborator samples came from the United States, Italy and Spain and covered acute and convalescent phases of COVID-19. The prospective study material was composed of cDNA or gDNA derived from T cells, B-cell-depleted T cells, or PBMCs. Deeply sampled blood TCRbeta repertoires from subjects exposed to, actively infected with, or recovered from COVID-19 were included in the dataset. A freely available public database, intended as a resource for researchers studying the immune response to SARS-CoV-2, is where the repertoires were released. Samples were obtained from the ongoing ImmuneRACE study (first 160 participants) and from 1,200 or so subjects provided by 6 global collaborators. Nearly every sample came with metadata listing a de-identified subject ID, COVID-19 status, age in years and sex. Where available, HLA class I and class II types were taken from metadata supplied by the sample provider and were not determined by assay-based typing. General findings and caveats noted by the study authors: Clinical and demographic metadata were provided uncurated, with the amount varying by source and participant.

The immunoSEQ Assay, a bias-controlled multiplex PCR, was used to amplify TCRbeta CDR3 regions from genomic DNA. As for how the authors treated the data: The number of nucleated cells in each sample was estimated from the amplification of reference gene primers within the assay. To quantify the absolute abundance of each unique TCRbeta CDR3 rearrangement, sequence reads were collapsed and filtered. For each sample, productive Simpson clonality was calculated as the square root of Simpson's diversity index across productive rearrangements. TCRdb provides this immuneACCESS table in a form limited to in-frame rearrangements. Some clones are lacking; in checked studies, under half of them reflect an unresolved V gene, and why the rest are absent is not known. That table is the source of V, J and clone size, and D and trimming were worked out from the DNA. Present in this sample are 110,000 or so clones, 81% of which were seen just once. Jointly, the top ten make up 1.5% to 1.9% of the sample.

Input material: peripheral blood. The clonotype originates from a man between 50 and 59 years old with acute or convalescent COVID-19. This chain joins TRBV7-3 to TRBJ2-1; a stretch of 7 junction bases matches TRBD1. In nucleotides, the sequence is TGTGCCAGCAGCTTAACAGTCGGCAGGGGGTCCTACAATGAGCAGTTCTTC. Its protein is CASSLTVGRGSYNEQFF.